Listed below are T cell receptor beta chains from one sample, sequenced in a study of blood T cell repertoires in COVID-19. Here immunoSEQ multiplex PCR was the method, and the copy in TCRdb shows in-frame clones only, minus some. Of 150,000 or so clones in the sample, 88% were seen once. Sequenced sample: peripheral blood. These receptors all stem from a man aged 55 to 70 with acute or convalescent COVID-19. The CDR3 runs from the conserved cysteine through the conserved F or W. The order of the fields is J gene, clone size, D gene, V gene, CDR3 protein, CDR3 DNA. D genes are given only for firm matches. Clone size is shown for a subset of rows, as once, few, many or a class of expanded clone.

TRBJ2-7 - TRBD2 TRBV28 CASSMTSGTSYEQYF TGTGCCAGCAGTATGACTAGCGGGACCTCCTACGAGCAGTACTTC
TRBJ2-3 - - TRBV7-3 CASSATGRDTQYF TGTGCCAGCAGCGCGACAGGGAGGGATACGCAGTATTTT
TRBJ2-7 - - TRBV25-1 CASSLLLGSSYEQYF TGTGCCAGCAGTCTCCTCCTAGGAAGCTCCTACGAGCAGTACTTC
TRBJ2-1 - TRBD2 TRBV30 CAWSVSLAGANEQFF TGTGCCTGGAGTGTATCGCTAGCGGGAGCGAATGAGCAGTTCTTC
TRBJ2-7 - TRBD1 TRBV19 CASSITGGPYEQYF TGTGCCAGTAGTATAACAGGGGGGCCCTACGAGCAGTACTTC
TRBJ1-1 - - TRBV19 CASSNLGTPSENTEAFF TGTGCCAGTAGTAATTTAGGGACACCCTCTGAGAACACTGAAGCTTTCTTT
TRBJ1-2 - - TRBV12-3/TRBV12-4 CASRSGGYGYTF TGTGCCAGCAGGTCCGGAGGCTATGGCTACACCTTC
TRBJ1-4 - TRBD1 TRBV19 CASSSYRDSGEKLFF TGTGCCAGTAGTAGCTACCGGGACAGCGGTGAAAAACTGTTTTTT
TRBJ2-5 once - TRBV7-9 CASSLVVGIQETQYF TGTGCCAGCAGCTTAGTCGTCGGGATCCAAGAGACCCAGTACTTC
TRBJ2-7 - TRBD1 TRBV19 CASSIGTGWAYEQYF TGTGCCAGTAGTATCGGGACAGGGTGGGCCTACGAGCAGTACTTC
TRBJ1-1 - - TRBV3-1/TRBV3-2 CASSQVLGEVFF TGTGCCAGCAGCCAAGTACTCGGGGAAGTTTTCTTT
TRBJ2-3 - TRBD2 TRBV6-5 CASSYSGGTDTQYF TGTGCCAGCAGTTACTCGGGGGGGACAGATACGCAGTATTTT
TRBJ2-2 - - TRBV2 CASSGTTVYTGELFF TGTGCCAGCAGTGGAACGACAGTGTACACCGGGGAGCTGTTTTTT
TRBJ1-5 - - TRBV6-5 CASNTYSNQPQHF TGTGCCAGCAACACGTACAGCAATCAGCCCCAGCATTTT
TRBJ1-2 - - TRBV6-1 CASSEQGPGYGYTF TGTGCCAGCAGTGAACAGGGCCCGGGCTATGGCTACACCTTC
TRBJ1-6 - - TRBV3-1/TRBV3-2 CASSQGGEVPLHF TGTGCCAGCAGCCAAGGGGGGGAGGTCCCCCTCCACTTT
TRBJ2-1 once TRBD2 TRBV9 CASSVGSGGVNEQFF TGTGCCAGCAGCGTAGGTAGCGGGGGGGTGAATGAGCAGTTCTTC
TRBJ1-4 - TRBD1 TRBV6-1 CASSEVGDRGEKLFF TGTGCCAGCAGTGAAGTTGGGGACAGGGGCGAAAAACTGTTTTTT
TRBJ1-3 - TRBD1 TRBV4-1 CASSQEAGGASGNTIYF TGCGCCAGCAGCCAAGAAGCAGGGGGAGCATCTGGAAACACCATATATTTT
TRBJ2-2 - - TRBV18 CASSTGVRGTGELFF TGTGCCAGCTCTACGGGGGTACGAGGCACCGGGGAGCTGTTTTTT
TRBJ2-7 - TRBD1 TRBV29-1 CSAGQMIDEQYF TGCAGCGCGGGACAGATGATAGACGAGCAGTACTTC
TRBJ1-2 - - TRBV4-1 CASSQDTGSFYGYTF TGCGCCAGCAGCCAAGATACAGGGAGCTTCTATGGCTACACCTTC
TRBJ2-7 - TRBD2 TRBV6-5 CASSSPRGDYYEQYF TGTGCCAGCAGTTCCCCGCGGGGGGATTACTACGAGCAGTACTTC
TRBJ1-1 - - TRBV6-4 CASRAGVNTEAFF TGTGCCAGTAGGGCAGGGGTGAACACTGAAGCTTTCTTT
TRBJ2-1 - TRBD1 TRBV12-3/TRBV12-4 CASGTGVEQFF TGTGCCAGCGGGACAGGGGTTGAGCAGTTCTTC
TRBJ2-1 - - TRBV5-1 CASSLSRVYEQFF TGCGCCAGCAGCTTGTCCAGGGTGTATGAGCAGTTCTTC
TRBJ1-6 - - TRBV24-1 CATSDFPGQPGFTLHF TGTGCCACCAGTGATTTCCCCGGTCAGCCGGGGTTCACCCTCCACTTT
TRBJ2-5 - TRBD2 TRBV27 CASSLRTSGETQYF TGTGCCAGCAGTCTAAGGACTAGCGGGGAGACCCAGTACTTC
TRBJ2-1 - TRBD1 TRBV30 CAWYGQDYNEQFF TGTGCCTGGTACGGACAGGACTACAATGAGCAGTTCTTC
TRBJ1-2 - - TRBV27 CASSFSRVSYGYTF TGTGCCAGCAGTTTCTCGAGGGTTAGCTATGGCTACACCTTC
TRBJ2-1 - - TRBV7-3 CASSPQGSNEQFF TGTGCCAGCAGCCCCCAGGGGTCGAATGAGCAGTTCTTC
TRBJ1-2 - - TRBV5-3 CARRRTGENYGYTF TGTGCCAGAAGACGAACGGGGGAGAACTATGGCTACACCTTC
TRBJ1-2 - TRBD1 TRBV24-1 CATSDPTGEVGYTF TGTGCCACCAGTGATCCAACAGGGGAGGTTGGCTACACCTTC
TRBJ2-6 - - TRBV21-1 CASSKRTDLNSSGANVLTF TGTGCCAGCAGCAAAAGGACGGACTTAAATAGCTCTGGGGCCAACGTCCTGACTTTC
TRBJ1-1 - TRBD1 TRBV5-1 CASSSRRGGPREPGTEAFF TGCGCCAGCAGCTCCAGACGAGGGGGCCCCAGGGAACCGGGGACTGAAGCTTTCTTT
TRBJ1-1 - TRBD1 TRBV27 CASSLGGQRNTEAFF TGTGCCAGCAGTTTAGGGGGACAGCGGAACACTGAAGCTTTCTTT
TRBJ2-2 - TRBD1 TRBV18 CASSWTGEATGELFF TGTGCCAGCTCCTGGACAGGGGAGGCGACCGGGGAGCTGTTTTTT
TRBJ2-7 - TRBD2 TRBV27 CASSGLAGVSEQYF TGTGCCAGCAGTGGACTAGCGGGAGTATCCGAGCAGTACTTC
TRBJ2-5 - TRBD2 TRBV19 CASSLAGKETQYF TGTGCCAGTAGCTTAGCGGGAAAGGAGACCCAGTACTTC
TRBJ1-4 - TRBD1 TRBV5-6 CASSLAIQGGRGEKLFF TGTGCCAGCAGCTTGGCCATACAGGGGGGACGTGGTGAAAAACTGTTTTTT
TRBJ2-2 - TRBD2 TRBV6-6 CASSHSGGAGGELFF TGTGCCAGCAGCCATAGCGGGGGGGCTGGCGGGGAGCTGTTTTTT
TRBJ2-3 - TRBD2 TRBV25-1 CASSEMGSGRAVDTQYF TGTGCCAGCAGTGAAATGGGTAGCGGGAGGGCCGTAGATACGCAGTATTTT
TRBJ2-5 - - TRBV5-4 CASSRGMSLETQYF TGTGCCAGCAGCCGAGGGATGTCGTTGGAGACCCAGTACTTC
TRBJ2-5 - - TRBV4-1 CASSQESLAEQETQYF TGCGCCAGCAGCCAAGAATCCCTAGCAGAACAAGAGACCCAGTACTTC
TRBJ1-2 - - TRBV7-3 CASSSNTGMLGYTF TGTGCCAGCAGCTCCAACACAGGGATGCTGGGCTACACCTTC
TRBJ1-2 - - TRBV10-3 CAISGTGGYTF TGTGCCATCAGTGGAACGGGTGGCTACACCTTC
TRBJ1-2 - - TRBV7-9 CASTKRPGGYGYTF TGTGCCAGCACCAAACGTCCGGGAGGCTATGGCTACACCTTC
TRBJ1-2 - TRBD1 TRBV5-1 CASSPTGTGTYGYTF TGCGCCAGCAGCCCTACCGGGACAGGGACCTATGGCTACACCTTC
TRBJ1-2 - TRBD1 TRBV7-9 CASSLRTGNYGYTF TGTGCCAGCAGCTTACGGACAGGGAACTATGGCTACACCTTC
TRBJ1-5 - - TRBV29-1 CSAGNSNQPQHF TGCAGTGCCGGGAACAGCAATCAGCCCCAGCATTTT
TRBJ1-2 - TRBD1 TRBV5-4 CASSSDRGIGYTF TGTGCCAGCAGCTCCGACAGGGGTATTGGCTACACCTTC
TRBJ1-1 - - TRBV29-1 CSVGGGFNTEAFF TGCAGCGTTGGTGGAGGGTTTAACACTGAAGCTTTCTTT
TRBJ1-4 - - TRBV19 CASRGDYNEKLFF TGTGCCAGTAGAGGGGACTACAATGAAAAACTGTTTTTT
TRBJ2-1 - - TRBV25-1 CASSEYRAYNEQFF TGTGCCAGCAGTGAATACAGGGCCTACAATGAGCAGTTCTTC
TRBJ2-1 - - TRBV24-1 CATSDQGRTKAYNEQFF TGTGCCACCAGTGATCAAGGCAGGACTAAGGCCTACAATGAGCAGTTCTTC